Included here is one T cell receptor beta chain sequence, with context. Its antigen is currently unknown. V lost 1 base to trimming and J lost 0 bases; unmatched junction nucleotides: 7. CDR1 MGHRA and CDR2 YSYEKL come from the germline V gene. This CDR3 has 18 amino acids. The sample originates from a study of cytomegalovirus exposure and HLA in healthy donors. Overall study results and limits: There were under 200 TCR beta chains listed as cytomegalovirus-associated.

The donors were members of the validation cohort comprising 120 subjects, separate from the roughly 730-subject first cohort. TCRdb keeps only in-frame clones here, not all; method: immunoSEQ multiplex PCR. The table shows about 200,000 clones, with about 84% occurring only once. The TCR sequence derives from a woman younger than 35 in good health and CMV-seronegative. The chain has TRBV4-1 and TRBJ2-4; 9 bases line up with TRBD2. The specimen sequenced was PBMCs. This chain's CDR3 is CASSQGEGGRVAKNIQYF. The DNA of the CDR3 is TGCGCCAGCAGCCAAGGGGAAGGCGGGAGGGTAGCCAAAAACATTCAGTACTTC.